This TCR beta chain was identified in a study of shared clonotypes between healthy human individuals. Study-wide findings and caveats: Relative to clonotypes present in all four donors, those not shared had lower generation probabilities. About 5% was the fraction of naive CD4 clonotypes found shared across a few donors.

In regard to this clone: The antigen is not known.

Under the authors' procedure: Owing to the provision of junction-only sequences devoid of quality scores by immunoSEQ, filtering differed. TCRdb keeps only in-frame clones here, not all; method: immunoSEQ multiplex PCR. V and J calls and clone size follow that table, whereas D and trimming were derived from the DNA. The table includes some 2,400,000 clones, 90% to 96% detected once. Sequenced material: naive CD4+ T cells sorted from blood. The subset denotes: CD45RA+ positively selected. This sequence originates from a man aged 18 to 29 in good health.

The CDR3, as DNA: TGTGCCAGCAGCTTGGTTTCCGAATTTAATCAGCCCCAGCATTTT. Its protein is CASSLVSEFNQPQHF. V is TRBV5-5 and J is TRBJ1-5; D remains unclear. This CDR3 comprises 15 residues. V lost 0 bases and J lost 4, with 11 bases in between. CDR1 and CDR2 (germline): SGHKS, YYEKEE (reference sequence). The full variable domain, rest sourced from reference TRBV5-5 and TRBJ1-5, is DAGVTQSPTHLIKTRGQQVTLRCSPISGHKSVSWYQQVLGQGPQFIFQYYEKEERGRGNFPDRFSARQFPNYSSELNVNALLLGDSALYLCASSLVSEFNQPQHFGDGTRLSIL.